This note documents a single T cell receptor beta chain sequence. The antigen is undetermined. TCRdb passed the reads through MiXCR, listing each CDR3 protein once. The table shows a few hundred thousand distinct CDR3 sequences, with around a third occurring only once. These data originate in a study of T cell repertoires in cytomegalovirus infection. Looking at the study overall: CMV infection and matching HLA type were both indicated by public TCR beta signatures.

Overall study results and limits: Across the ex vivo response, the dominant clonotypes were HLA-C-restricted CMV-specific TCR beta clonotypes.

V shed 7 bases, J shed 7 bases, and the junction held 13 bases outside the gene matches. The CDR3 consists of 15 residues. Germline CDR1 and CDR2: LGHNT and FRNRAP. The receptor comes from a human donor in good health (CMV status not recorded). Some clones in this sample may be carry-over from other donors' samples. The chain carries TRBV12-5 and TRBJ2-1, with 7 bases lining up with TRBD1. The sample was cultured PBMCs, taken from culture after CMV antigen stimulation. The CDR3 loop is CASAQTGVRSNEQFF. The CDR3 DNA is TGTGCTAGTGCGCAAACAGGGGTAAGATCGAATGAGCAGTTCTTC.